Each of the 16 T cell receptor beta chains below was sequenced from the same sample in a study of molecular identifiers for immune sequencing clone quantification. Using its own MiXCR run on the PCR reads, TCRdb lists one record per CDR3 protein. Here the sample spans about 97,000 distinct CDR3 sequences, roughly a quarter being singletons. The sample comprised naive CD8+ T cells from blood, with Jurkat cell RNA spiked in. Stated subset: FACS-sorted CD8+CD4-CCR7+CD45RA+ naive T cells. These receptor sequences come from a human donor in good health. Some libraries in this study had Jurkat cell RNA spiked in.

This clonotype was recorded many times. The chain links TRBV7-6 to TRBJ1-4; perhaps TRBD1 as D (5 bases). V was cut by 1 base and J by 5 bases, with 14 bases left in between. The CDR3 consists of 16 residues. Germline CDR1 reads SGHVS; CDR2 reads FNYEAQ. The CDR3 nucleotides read TGTGCCAGCAGCTTAGAGGGACCTAAAATGAATGAAAAACTGTTTTTT. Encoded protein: CASSLEGPKMNEKLFF.

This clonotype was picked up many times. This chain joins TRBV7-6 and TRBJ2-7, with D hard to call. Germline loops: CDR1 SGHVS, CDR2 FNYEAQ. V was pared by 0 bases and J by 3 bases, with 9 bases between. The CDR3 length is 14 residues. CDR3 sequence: CASSLASQFYEQYF. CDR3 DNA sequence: TGTGCCAGCAGCTTAGCTTCCCAATTCTACGAGCAGTACTTC.

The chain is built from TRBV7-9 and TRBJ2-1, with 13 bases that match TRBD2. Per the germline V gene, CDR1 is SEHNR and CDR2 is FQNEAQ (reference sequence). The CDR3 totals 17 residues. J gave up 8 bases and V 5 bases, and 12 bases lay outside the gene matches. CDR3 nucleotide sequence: TGTGCCAGCAGCCCCTGGACTAGCGGGAGAACTAGCGATGAGCAGTTCTTC. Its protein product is CASSPWTSGRTSDEQFF.

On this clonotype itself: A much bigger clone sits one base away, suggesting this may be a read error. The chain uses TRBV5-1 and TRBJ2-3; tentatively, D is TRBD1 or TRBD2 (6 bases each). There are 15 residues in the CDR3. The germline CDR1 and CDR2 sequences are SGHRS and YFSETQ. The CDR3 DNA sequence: TGCGCCAGCAGCTTGTGGGGGGCCAACACAGATACGCGGTATTTT. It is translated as CASSLWGANTDTRYF.

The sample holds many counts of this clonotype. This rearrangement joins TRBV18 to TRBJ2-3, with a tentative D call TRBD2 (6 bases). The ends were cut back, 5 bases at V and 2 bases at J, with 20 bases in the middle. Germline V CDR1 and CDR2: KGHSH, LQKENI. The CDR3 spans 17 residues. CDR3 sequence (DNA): TGTGCCAGCTCAGTGAAGGCGGGGAAGGGCACCACAGATACGCAGTATTTT. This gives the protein CASSVKAGKGTTDTQYF.

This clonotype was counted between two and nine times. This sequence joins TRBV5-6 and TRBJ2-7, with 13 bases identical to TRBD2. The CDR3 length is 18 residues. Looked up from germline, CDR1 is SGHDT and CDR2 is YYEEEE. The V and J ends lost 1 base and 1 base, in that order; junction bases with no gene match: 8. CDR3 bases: TGTGCCAGCAGCTTGCGGGGGACTAGCGGGACCCCTTCCTACGAGCAGTACTTC. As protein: CASSLRGTSGTPSYEQYF.

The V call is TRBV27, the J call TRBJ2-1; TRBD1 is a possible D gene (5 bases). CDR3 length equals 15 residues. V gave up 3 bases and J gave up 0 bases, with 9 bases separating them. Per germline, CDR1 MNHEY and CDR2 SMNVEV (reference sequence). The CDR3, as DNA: TGTGCCAGCAGTTTTAGACAGAGCTCCTACAATGAGCAGTTCTTC. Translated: CASSFRQSSYNEQFF.

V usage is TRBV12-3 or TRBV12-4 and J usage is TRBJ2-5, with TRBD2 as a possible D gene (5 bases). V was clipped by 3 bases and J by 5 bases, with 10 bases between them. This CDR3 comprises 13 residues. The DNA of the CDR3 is TGTGCCAGCAGTTTCGGGGTCGGGGAGACCCAGTACTTC. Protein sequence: CASSFGVGETQYF.

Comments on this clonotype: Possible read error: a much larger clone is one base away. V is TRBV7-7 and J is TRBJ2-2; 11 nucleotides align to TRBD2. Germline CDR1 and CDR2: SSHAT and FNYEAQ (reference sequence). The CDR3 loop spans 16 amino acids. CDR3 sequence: CASTPLLAGAVGELFF. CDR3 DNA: TGTGCTAGCACCCCCCTACTAGCGGGAGCGGTCGGGGAGCTGTTTTTT.

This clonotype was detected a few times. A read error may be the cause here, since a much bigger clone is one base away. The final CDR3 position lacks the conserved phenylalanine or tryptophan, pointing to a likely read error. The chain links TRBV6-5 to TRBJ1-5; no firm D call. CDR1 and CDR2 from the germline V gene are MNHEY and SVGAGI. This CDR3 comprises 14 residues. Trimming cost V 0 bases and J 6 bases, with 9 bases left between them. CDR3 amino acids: CASSYSDGSQPQHL. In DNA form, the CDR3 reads TGTGCCAGCAGTTACTCGGACGGGTCTCAGCCCCAGCATCTT.

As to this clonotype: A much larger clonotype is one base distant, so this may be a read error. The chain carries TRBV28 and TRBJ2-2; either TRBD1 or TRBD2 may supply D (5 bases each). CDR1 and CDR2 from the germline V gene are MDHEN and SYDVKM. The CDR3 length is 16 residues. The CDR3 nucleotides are TGTGCCAGCAGTCTTTACGGGACGCTGAACTCCGGGGAGCTGTTTTTT. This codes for CASSLYGTLNSGELFF.

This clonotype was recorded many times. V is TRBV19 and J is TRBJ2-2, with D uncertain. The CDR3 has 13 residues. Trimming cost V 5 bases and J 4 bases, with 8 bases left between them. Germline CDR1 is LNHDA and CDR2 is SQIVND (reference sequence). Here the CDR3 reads CASSASTTGELFF. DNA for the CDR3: TGTGCCAGTAGTGCGAGCACCACCGGGGAGCTGTTTTTT.

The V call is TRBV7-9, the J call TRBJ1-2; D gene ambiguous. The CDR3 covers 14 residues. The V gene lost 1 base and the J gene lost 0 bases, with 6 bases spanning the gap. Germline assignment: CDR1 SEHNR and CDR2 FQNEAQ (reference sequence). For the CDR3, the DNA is TGTGCCAGCAGCTTAGTGGCGGCTAACTATGGCTACACCTTC. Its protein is CASSLVAANYGYTF.

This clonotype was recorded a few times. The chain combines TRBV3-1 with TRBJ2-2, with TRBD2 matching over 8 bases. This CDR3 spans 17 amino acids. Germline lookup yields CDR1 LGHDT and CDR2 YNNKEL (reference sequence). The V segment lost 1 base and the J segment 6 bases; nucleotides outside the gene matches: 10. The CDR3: CASSQVDGGAVAGELFF. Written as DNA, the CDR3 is TGTGCCAGCAGCCAAGTTGACGGGGGGGCCGTAGCCGGGGAGCTGTTTTTT.

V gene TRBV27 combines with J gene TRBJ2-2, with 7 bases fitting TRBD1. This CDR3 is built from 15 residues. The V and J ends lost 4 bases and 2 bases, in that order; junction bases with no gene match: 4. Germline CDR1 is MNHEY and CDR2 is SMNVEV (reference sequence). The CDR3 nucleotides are TGTGCCAGCAGTTCGAGGGACAGTAACACCGGGGAGCTGTTTTTT. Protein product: CASSSRDSNTGELFF.

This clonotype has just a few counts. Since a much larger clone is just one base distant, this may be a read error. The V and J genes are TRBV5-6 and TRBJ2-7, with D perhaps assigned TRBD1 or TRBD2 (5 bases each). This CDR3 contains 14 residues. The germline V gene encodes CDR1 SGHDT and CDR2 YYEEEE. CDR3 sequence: CACSLGESPYEQYF. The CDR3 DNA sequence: TGTGCCTGCAGCTTGGGGGAGAGCCCCTACGAGCAGTACTTC.